The next 19 T cell receptor beta chains were all read from a single sample in a study of identical twins. Each CDR3 protein gets one entry after TCRdb re-called the 5' RACE reads with MiXCR. The repertoire consists of more than 1.5 million distinct CDR3 sequences, with about 32% occurring once and the leading ten covering about 0.3%. Material: cord blood. These receptors were obtained from a newborn girl in good health.

DNA for the CDR3: TGCAGCGGGAGAGCCGGGACCCCCAGCTCCTACAATGAGCAGTTCTTC. This codes for CSGRAGTPSSYNEQFF. This chain joins TRBV29-1 and TRBJ2-1; D could derive from TRBD1 or TRBD2 (5 bases each). This CDR3 has 16 residues. Germline assignment: CDR1 SQVTM and CDR2 ANQGSEA. Trimming cost V 7 bases and J 0 bases, with 19 bases left between them.

The chain recombines TRBV28 with TRBJ2-1, with D possibly being TRBD1 (5 bases). Germline CDR1 reads MDHEN; CDR2 reads SYDVKM. V lost 3 bases to trimming and J lost 9 bases, with 18 bases between them. The CDR3 has 15 residues. The chain's CDR3 is CASSFSYRTKIEQFF. The DNA for the CDR3 is TGTGCCAGCAGTTTTTCTTACAGGACCAAGATTGAGCAGTTCTTC.

This chain uses TRBV20-1 with TRBJ1-5; 8 bases align to TRBD1. Germline CDR1 DFQATT, CDR2 SNEGSKA (reference sequence). The J segment lost 5 bases and the V segment lost 5 bases, leaving 5 bases of the junction unmatched. The CDR3 contains 13 residues. The CDR3 DNA reads as TGCAGTGCTCGGACAGGGATCTATCAGCCCCAGCATTTT. Its translation: CSARTGIYQPQHF.

This clonotype was counted between two and nine times. The chain joins TRBV2 to TRBJ1-6, with a tentative D call TRBD1 (5 bases). This CDR3 has 15 amino acids. Germline V gene lookup returns CDR1 SNHLY and CDR2 FYNNEI. With 4 bases removed from V and 2 bases from J, the gap between germline ends came to 9 bases. CDR3 nucleotides: TGTGCCAGCAGTGGACAGTCTCCCTATAATTCACCCCTCCACTTT. Its translation is CASSGQSPYNSPLHF.

The chain has TRBV24-1 and TRBJ2-7; TRBD2 matches at 10 bases. V lost 12 bases and J lost 0; bases outside the gene matches: 4. Germline V gene lookup returns CDR1 KGHDR and CDR2 SFDVKD. The length of the CDR3 is 13 residues. This chain's CDR3 is CAESGGGSYEQYF. In DNA, the CDR3 is TGTGCCGAAAGCGGGGGGGGCTCCTACGAGCAGTACTTC.

The J gene is TRBJ2-7, the V gene TRBV3-1; 14 nucleotides line up with TRBD2. Germline lookup yields CDR1 LGHDT and CDR2 YNNKEL (reference sequence). Trimming removed 4 bases from V and 4 bases from J; junction bases left unmatched: 6. The CDR3 totals 16 residues. The DNA for the CDR3 is TGTGCCAGCAGCCTCGCACGGACTAGCGGGGGGTACGAGCAGTACTTC. As protein: CASSLARTSGGYEQYF.

V is TRBV12-3 or TRBV12-4 and J is TRBJ2-1; TRBD2 matches 11 bases. V was clipped by 0 bases and J by 9 bases; unmatched bases: 10. The CDR3 spans 17 residues. CDR3 coding DNA: TGTGCCAGCAGTTTAGCGGGTCTAGCGGGGGGTGGGAGTGAGCAGTTCTTC. Translated: CASSLAGLAGGGSEQFF.

J is TRBJ2-7 and V is TRBV9, with D hard to call. Trimming left V 0 bases short and J 3 bases short, with 10 bases between. Per the germline V gene, CDR1 is SGDLS and CDR2 is YYNGEE. This CDR3 is built from 14 residues. CDR3 nucleotides: TGTGCCAGCAGCGTAGAATTCGGTAACTACGAGCAGTACTTC. This encodes CASSVEFGNYEQYF.

Only a few counts were recorded for this clonotype. V is TRBV7-9 and J is TRBJ1-5; D not certain. V was clipped by 6 bases and J by 7 bases, with 16 bases between them. This CDR3 has 14 residues. CDR1 and CDR2 (germline): SEHNR, FQNEAQ (reference sequence). The CDR3 loop is CASSLGLGKQPQHF. CDR3 DNA: TGTGCCAGCAGTTTGGGTTTGGGGAAGCAGCCCCAGCATTTT. Complete variable domain (other parts from reference TRBV7-9 and TRBJ1-5): DTGVSQNPRHKITKRGQNVTFRCDPISEHNRLYWYRQTLGQGPEFLTYFQNEAQLEKSRLLSDRFSAERPKGSFSTLEIQRTEQGDSAMYLCASSLGLGKQPQHFGDGTRLSIL.

This clonotype has only a few counts. The chain joins TRBV7-2 to TRBJ1-5; D remains ambiguous. Germline V gene lookup returns CDR1 SGHTA and CDR2 FQGNSA. Trimming left V 2 bases short and J 6 bases short, with 5 bases between. This CDR3 has 12 residues. The CDR3 coding sequence is TGTGCCAGCAGCTTATCTGTTCAGCCCCAGCATTTT. It encodes CASSLSVQPQHF.

This chain links TRBV20-1 with TRBJ1-5; 10 bases are shared with TRBD1. Germline V gene sequence: CDR1 DFQATT, CDR2 SNEGSKA (reference sequence). V lost 4 bases, J lost 2 bases, and 2 bases stayed unmatched. The CDR3 has 14 residues. The CDR3 here is CSAKDRGRNQPQHF. CDR3 nucleotides: TGCAGTGCTAAAGACAGGGGGCGCAATCAGCCCCAGCATTTT.

J is TRBJ2-3 and V is TRBV11-2; D is perhaps TRBD1 or TRBD2 (6 bases each). V lost 5 bases, J lost 6 bases, and 18 bases lay in between. The germline V gene has CDR1 SGHAT and CDR2 FQNNGV. There are 15 residues in the CDR3. The CDR3 loop is CASSGRGPLSDTQYF. The DNA for the CDR3 is TGTGCCAGCAGCGGCCGGGGGCCCCTAAGCGATACGCAGTATTTT.

The table lists this clonotype with many counts. The chain has TRBV28 and TRBJ2-7; 12 nucleotides match TRBD2. V lost 3 bases and J lost 3; bases outside the gene matches: 3. Germline V gene data show CDR1 as MDHEN and CDR2 as SYDVKM. The CDR3 totals 15 residues. The CDR3 reads CASSLETSGSYEQYF. The DNA for the CDR3 is TGTGCCAGCAGTTTGGAGACTAGCGGGAGCTACGAGCAGTACTTC. Variable domain in full (rest from reference TRBV28 and TRBJ2-7): DVKVTQSSRYLVKRTGEKVFLECVQDMDHENMFWYRQDPGLGLRLIYFSYDVKMKEKGDIPEGYSVSREKKERFSLILESASTNQTSMYLCASSLETSGSYEQYFGPGTRLTVT.

Concerning this clonotype: No conserved phenylalanine or tryptophan is present at the end of the CDR3, so a read error is the likely explanation. The J gene is TRBJ2-5, the V gene TRBV24-1; 7 bases are a match to TRBD1. After removal of 4 bases from V and 0 bases from J, the junction contained 7 bases not matched to a gene. CDR1 and CDR2 from the germline V gene are KGHDR and SFDVKD. This CDR3 has 16 residues. The CDR3 sequence: CATSERGPPYQETQYL. The CDR3 coding sequence is TGTGCCACCAGTGAAAGGGGGCCACCGTACCAAGAGACCCAGTACTTA.

This clonotype came up a few times. The chain carries TRBV7-9 and TRBJ2-7; TRBD1 matches 10 bases. After removal of 3 bases from V and 5 bases from J, the junction contained 4 bases not matched to a gene. Per the germline V gene, CDR1 is SEHNR and CDR2 is FQNEAQ (reference sequence). The CDR3 loop spans 14 amino acids. The CDR3 nucleotides read TGTGCCAGCAGCTTCGGGACAGGGGTCGACGAGCAGTACTTC. It translates to CASSFGTGVDEQYF. Full variable domain (outside the CDR3, taken from reference TRBV7-9 and TRBJ2-7): DTGVSQNPRHKITKRGQNVTFRCDPISEHNRLYWYRQTLGQGPEFLTYFQNEAQLEKSRLLSDRFSAERPKGSFSTLEIQRTEQGDSAMYLCASSFGTGVDEQYFGPGTRLTVT.

This clonotype was seen more than once but under ten times. This chain uses TRBV7-9 with TRBJ1-1; 9 bases are shared with TRBD1. Losses at the gene ends were 4 bases for V and 6 bases for J; bases not matched to a gene: 12. Germline V lookup: CDR1 SEHNR, CDR2 FQNEAQ (reference sequence). This CDR3 is built from 16 residues. CDR3 in amino acids: CASSSKAGTGPAEAFF. CDR3 DNA sequence: TGTGCCAGCAGCTCCAAAGCAGGGACAGGGCCGGCTGAAGCTTTCTTT.

J is TRBJ2-7 and V is TRBV10-3, with a possible D match to TRBD2 (6 bases). Trimming stripped 0 bases from V and 7 bases from J, with 16 bases between. The CDR3 has 15 amino acids. CDR1 and CDR2 from the germline V gene are ENHRY and SYGVKD. CDR3 DNA sequence: TGTGCCATCAGTGAGTCGGAGGGATTCTACAATGAGCAGTACTTC. This translates into CAISESEGFYNEQYF.

The rearrangement uses TRBV6-5 and TRBJ2-7; D is ambiguous. The CDR3 is 18 residues long. The V end lost 0 bases, the J end lost 2 bases, and 20 bases lay between the germline ends. Germline CDR1 reads MNHEY; CDR2 reads SVGAGI. The CDR3 region is CASSYSNSRTAMTYEQYF. The CDR3 bases are TGTGCCAGCAGTTACTCGAATTCAAGGACGGCTATGACCTACGAGCAGTACTTC.

The chain joins TRBV9 to TRBJ2-3; 12 bases agree with TRBD2. J gave up 1 base and V 1 base, and 1 base lay outside the gene matches. This CDR3 is built from 16 residues. Germline V gene lookup returns CDR1 SGDLS and CDR2 YYNGEE. CDR3 protein: CASSVWTSGGTDTQYF. In nucleotides, the CDR3 is TGTGCCAGCAGCGTATGGACTAGCGGGGGCACAGATACGCAGTATTTT.